This T cell receptor (beta chain) is from a study of post-analysis software for immune sequencing data. This clonotype has just a few counts. Its antigen is unidentified. Study-level findings and limits: Controls had lower frequencies than patients of 4 or 5 TRBV segments, which included TRBV5-6, TRBV5-1 and TRBV20-1. The normalized Chao1 diversity of multiple sclerosis patients was significantly lower than that of controls.

cDNA libraries for TCR beta contained unique molecular identifiers. In TCRdb, the PCR reads were re-called with MiXCR into one record per CDR3 protein. This sample has hundreds of thousands of distinct CDR3 sequences, with 40% to 50% found just once. Germline V gene data show CDR1 as DFQATT and CDR2 as SNEGSKA (reference sequence). CDR3 size: 15 residues. V shed 3 bases and J shed 3 bases, with 15 bases lying between them. The genes are TRBV20-1 and TRBJ1-5; a weak D match, TRBD1 (5 bases). The TCR sequence derives from a girl between 5 and 17 years old with multiple sclerosis. Sequenced: blood. In nucleotides, the CDR3 is TGCAGTGCTAGGGAAGGGGCAGGGAACAATCAGCCCCAGCATTTT. Protein: CSAREGAGNNQPQHF.